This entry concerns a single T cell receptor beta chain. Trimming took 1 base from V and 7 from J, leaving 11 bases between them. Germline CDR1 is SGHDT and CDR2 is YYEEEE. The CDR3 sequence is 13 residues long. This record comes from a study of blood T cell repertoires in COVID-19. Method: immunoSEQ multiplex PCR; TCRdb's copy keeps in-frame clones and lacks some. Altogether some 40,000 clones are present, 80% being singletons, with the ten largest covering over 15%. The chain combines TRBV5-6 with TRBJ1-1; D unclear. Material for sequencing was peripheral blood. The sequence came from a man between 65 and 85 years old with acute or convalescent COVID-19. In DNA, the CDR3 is TGTGCCAGCAGCTTGCTGGCTCGGGGTGAAGCTTTCTTT. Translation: CASSLLARGEAFF.